This T cell receptor (beta chain) was retrieved from a study of neurological immune-mediated disorders. Study observations and caveats: A possible signature was seen in one related-CDR3 cluster, into which phylogenetic grouping placed the repertoires of 18 of 34 multiple sclerosis patients. The absence of shared CDR3 amino acid sequences among expanded clones across subjects suggests private repertoires in all groups.

In its sample, this clonotype was seen many times. Its cognate antigen is unknown. With 10-nucleotide random UMIs, 5'RACE was used to make the cDNA. Each CDR3 protein gets one entry after TCRdb re-called the 5' RACE reads with MiXCR. The sample carries approximately 37,000 distinct CDR3 sequences, about 3.3% recorded once. V lost 0 bases to trimming and J lost 8 bases, with 8 bases between them. The CDR3 length is 14 residues. Germline V CDR1 and CDR2: SGHVS, FQNEAQ. As for time point: longitudinal time-point 1 (baseline). The clonotype comes from an older woman with multiple sclerosis. The V gene is TRBV7-8, the J gene TRBJ1-6, with D hard to call. Sequencing input: PBMCs. This CDR3 is CASSLAPRDSPLHF. The CDR3 bases are TGTGCCAGCAGCTTAGCGCCTAGGGATTCACCCCTCCACTTT.